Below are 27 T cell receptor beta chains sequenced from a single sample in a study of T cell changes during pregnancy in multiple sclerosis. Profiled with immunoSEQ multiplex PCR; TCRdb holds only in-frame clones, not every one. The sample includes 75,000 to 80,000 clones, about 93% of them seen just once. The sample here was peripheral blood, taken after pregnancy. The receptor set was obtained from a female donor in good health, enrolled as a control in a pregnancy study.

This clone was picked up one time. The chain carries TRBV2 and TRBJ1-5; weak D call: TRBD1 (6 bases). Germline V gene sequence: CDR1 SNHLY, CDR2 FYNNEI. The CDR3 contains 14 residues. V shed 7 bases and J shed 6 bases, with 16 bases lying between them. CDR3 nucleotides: TGTGCCAGCACCTCAGGGCCAGGGGCTCAGCCCCAGCATTTT. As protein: CASTSGPGAQPQHF.

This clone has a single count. In DNA, the CDR3 is TGTGCCAGCAGTACAGGGGATGCCACTGAAGCTTTCTTT. Residues: CASSTGDATEAFF. The V call is TRBV28, the J call TRBJ1-1, with 7 bases aligning to TRBD1. Trimming removed 5 bases from V and 4 bases from J; junction bases left unmatched: 4. Germline loops: CDR1 MDHEN, CDR2 SYDVKM. The CDR3 length is 13 residues.

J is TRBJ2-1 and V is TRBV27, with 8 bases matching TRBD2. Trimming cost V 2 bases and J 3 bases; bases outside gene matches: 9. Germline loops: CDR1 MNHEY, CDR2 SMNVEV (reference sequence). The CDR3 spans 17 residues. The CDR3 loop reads CASSLTHLSGIYNEQFF. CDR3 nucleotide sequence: TGTGCCAGCAGTTTAACCCACCTTAGCGGGATCTACAATGAGCAGTTCTTC.

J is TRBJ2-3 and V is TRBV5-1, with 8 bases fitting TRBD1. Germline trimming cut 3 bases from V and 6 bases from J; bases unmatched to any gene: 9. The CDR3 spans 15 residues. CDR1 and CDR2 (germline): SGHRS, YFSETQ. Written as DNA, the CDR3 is TGCGCCAGCAGCTCGGACAGGGCCCCCCGGGATACGCAGTATTTT. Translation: CASSSDRAPRDTQYF.

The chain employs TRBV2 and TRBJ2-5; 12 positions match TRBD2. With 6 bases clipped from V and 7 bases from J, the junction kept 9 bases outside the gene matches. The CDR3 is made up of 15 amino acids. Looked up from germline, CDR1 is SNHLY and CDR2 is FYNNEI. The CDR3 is CASSATSGSPRTQYF. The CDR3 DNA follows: TGTGCCAGCAGCGCGACTAGCGGGAGCCCCAGGACCCAGTACTTC.

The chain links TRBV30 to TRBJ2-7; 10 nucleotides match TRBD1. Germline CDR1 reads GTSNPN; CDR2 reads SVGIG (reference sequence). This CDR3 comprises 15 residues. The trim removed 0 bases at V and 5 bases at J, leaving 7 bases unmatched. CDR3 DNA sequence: TGTGCCTGGAGTGTAGATGGGACAGGGGTTGACGAGCAGTACTTC. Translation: CAWSVDGTGVDEQYF. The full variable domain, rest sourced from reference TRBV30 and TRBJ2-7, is SQTIHQWPATLVQPVGSPLSLECTVEGTSNPNLYWYRQAAGRGLQLLFYSVGIGQISSEVPQNLSASRPQDRQFILSSKKLLLSDSGFYLCAWSVDGTGVDEQYFGPGTRLTVT.

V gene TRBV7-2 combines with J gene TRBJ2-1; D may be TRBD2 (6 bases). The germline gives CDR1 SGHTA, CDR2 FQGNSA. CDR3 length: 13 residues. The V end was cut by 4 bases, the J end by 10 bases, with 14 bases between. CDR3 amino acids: CASSSMVAGEQFF. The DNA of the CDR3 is TGTGCCAGCAGCTCGATGGTCGCGGGAGAGCAGTTCTTC.

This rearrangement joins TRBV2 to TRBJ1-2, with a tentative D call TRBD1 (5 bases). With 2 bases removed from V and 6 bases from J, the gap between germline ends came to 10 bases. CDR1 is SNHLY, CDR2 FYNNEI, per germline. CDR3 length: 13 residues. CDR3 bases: TGTGCCAGCAGTGAACAGCCACAGGATGGCTACACCTTC. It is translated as CASSEQPQDGYTF.

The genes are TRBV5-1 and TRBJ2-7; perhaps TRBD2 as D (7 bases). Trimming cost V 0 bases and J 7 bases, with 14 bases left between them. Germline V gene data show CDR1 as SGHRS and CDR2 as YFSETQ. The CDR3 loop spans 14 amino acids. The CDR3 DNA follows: TGCGCCAGCAGCTTGGTTGGGGGGGCGGGAGAGCAGTACTTC. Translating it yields CASSLVGGAGEQYF.

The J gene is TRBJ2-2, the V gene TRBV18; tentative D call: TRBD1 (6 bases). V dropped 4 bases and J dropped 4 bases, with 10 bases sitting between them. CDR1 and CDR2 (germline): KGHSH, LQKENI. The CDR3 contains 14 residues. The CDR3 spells CASSRIGGTGELFF. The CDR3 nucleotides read TGTGCCAGCTCACGGATAGGGGGCACCGGGGAGCTGTTTTTT.

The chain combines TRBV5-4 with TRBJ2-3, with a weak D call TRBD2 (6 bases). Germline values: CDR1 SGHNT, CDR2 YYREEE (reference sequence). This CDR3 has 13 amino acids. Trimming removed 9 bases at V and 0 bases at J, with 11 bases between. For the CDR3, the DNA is TGTGCCACCAAGCGGGTAAGCACAGATACGCAGTATTTT. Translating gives CATKRVSTDTQYF.

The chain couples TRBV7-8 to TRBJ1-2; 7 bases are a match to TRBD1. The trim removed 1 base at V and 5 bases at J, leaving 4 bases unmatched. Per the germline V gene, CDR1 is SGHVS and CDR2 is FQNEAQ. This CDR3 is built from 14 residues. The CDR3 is CASSLGLQGYGYTF. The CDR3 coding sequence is TGTGCCAGCAGCTTAGGCTTACAGGGGTATGGCTACACCTTC.

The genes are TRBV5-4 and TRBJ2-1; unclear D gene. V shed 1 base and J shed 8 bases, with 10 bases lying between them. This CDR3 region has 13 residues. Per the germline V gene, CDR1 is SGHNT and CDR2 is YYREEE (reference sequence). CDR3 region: CASSLSWSDEQFF. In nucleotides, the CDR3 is TGTGCCAGCAGCTTGAGCTGGAGCGATGAGCAGTTCTTC.

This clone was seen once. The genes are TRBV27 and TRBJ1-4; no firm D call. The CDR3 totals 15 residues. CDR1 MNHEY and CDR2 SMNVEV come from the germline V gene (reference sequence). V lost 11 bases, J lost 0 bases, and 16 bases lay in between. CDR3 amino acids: CAPKRTLATNEKLFF. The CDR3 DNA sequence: TGTGCCCCCAAACGAACTCTTGCAACTAATGAAAAACTGTTTTTT.

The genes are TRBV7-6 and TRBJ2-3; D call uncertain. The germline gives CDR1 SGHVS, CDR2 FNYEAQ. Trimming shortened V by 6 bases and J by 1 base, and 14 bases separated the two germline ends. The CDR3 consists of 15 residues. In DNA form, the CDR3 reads TGTGCCAGCAGATCAACTGACTGGGGCACAGATACGCAGTATTTT. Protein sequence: CASRSTDWGTDTQYF. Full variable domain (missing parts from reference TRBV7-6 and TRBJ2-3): GAGVSQSPRYKVTKRGQDVALRCDPISGHVSLYWYRQALGQGPEFLTYFNYEAQQDKSGLPNDRFSAERPEGSISTLTIQRTEQRDSAMYRCASRSTDWGTDTQYFGPGTRLTVL.

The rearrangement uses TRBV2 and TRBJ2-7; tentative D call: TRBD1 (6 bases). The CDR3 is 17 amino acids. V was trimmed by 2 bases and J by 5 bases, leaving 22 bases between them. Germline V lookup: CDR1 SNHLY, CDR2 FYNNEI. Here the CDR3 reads CASSEIGRTGLFDEQYF. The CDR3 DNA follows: TGTGCCAGCAGTGAAATTGGCAGAACAGGGCTCTTCGACGAGCAGTACTTC.

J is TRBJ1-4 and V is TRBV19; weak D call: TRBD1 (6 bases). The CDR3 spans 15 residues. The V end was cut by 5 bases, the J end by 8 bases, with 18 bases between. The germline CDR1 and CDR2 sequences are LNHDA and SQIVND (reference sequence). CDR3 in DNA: TGTGCCAGTAGTCGAGGAACAGGGAGAGGAGAAAAACTGTTTTTT. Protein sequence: CASSRGTGRGEKLFF.

CDR3 amino acids: CASTRIARGDGYTF. The CDR3, as DNA: TGTGCCAGCACCAGAATCGCCAGGGGAGATGGCTACACCTTC. V gene TRBV9 combines with J gene TRBJ1-2; maybe TRBD1 (6 bases). The CDR3 runs 14 residues. Germline V CDR1 and CDR2: SGDLS, YYNGEE. V lost 6 bases and J lost 6, with 18 bases in between.

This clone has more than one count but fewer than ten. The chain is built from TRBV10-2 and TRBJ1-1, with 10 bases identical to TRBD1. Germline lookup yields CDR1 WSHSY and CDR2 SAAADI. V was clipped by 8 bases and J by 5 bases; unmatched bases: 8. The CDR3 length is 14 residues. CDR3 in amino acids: CASVSGQGGTEAFF. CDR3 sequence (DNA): TGCGCCAGCGTATCCGGACAGGGGGGGACTGAAGCTTTCTTT.

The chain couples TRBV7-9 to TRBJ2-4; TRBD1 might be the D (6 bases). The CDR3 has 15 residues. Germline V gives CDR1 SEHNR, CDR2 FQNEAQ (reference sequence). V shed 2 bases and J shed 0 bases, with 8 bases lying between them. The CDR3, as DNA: TGTGCCAGCAGCTTACAGGGGCAAGCCAAAAACATTCAGTACTTC. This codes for CASSLQGQAKNIQYF.

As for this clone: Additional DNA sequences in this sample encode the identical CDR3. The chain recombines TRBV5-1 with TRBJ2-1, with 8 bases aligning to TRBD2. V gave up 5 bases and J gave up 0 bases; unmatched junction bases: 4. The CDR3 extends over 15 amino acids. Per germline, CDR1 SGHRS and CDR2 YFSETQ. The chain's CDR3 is CASRSSGSSYNEQFF. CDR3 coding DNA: TGCGCCAGCAGATCGAGCGGGAGCTCCTACAATGAGCAGTTCTTC.

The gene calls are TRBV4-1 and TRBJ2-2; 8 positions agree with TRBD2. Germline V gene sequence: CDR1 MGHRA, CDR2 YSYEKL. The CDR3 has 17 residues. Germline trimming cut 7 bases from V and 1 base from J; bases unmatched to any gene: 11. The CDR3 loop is CASNLLLAGLNTGELFF. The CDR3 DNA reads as TGCGCCAGCAACCTTCTCCTAGCGGGCCTGAACACCGGGGAGCTGTTTTTT.

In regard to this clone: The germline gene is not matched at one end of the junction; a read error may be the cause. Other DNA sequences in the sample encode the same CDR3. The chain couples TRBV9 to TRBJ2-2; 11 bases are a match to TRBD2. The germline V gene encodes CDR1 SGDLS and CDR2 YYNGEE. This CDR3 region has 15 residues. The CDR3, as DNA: TGTGCCAGCAGCAGTACTAGCGGGGGAACCGGGGAACTGTTTTTT. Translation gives CASSSTSGGTGELFF.

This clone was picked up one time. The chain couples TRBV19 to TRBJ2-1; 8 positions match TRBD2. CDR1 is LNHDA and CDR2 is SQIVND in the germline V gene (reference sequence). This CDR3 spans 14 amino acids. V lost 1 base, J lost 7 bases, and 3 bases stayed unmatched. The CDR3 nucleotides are TGTGCCAGTAGTATAGCGGGGGGGCGGAATGAGCAGTTCTTC. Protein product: CASSIAGGRNEQFF. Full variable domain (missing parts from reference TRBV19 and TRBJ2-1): DGGITQSPKYLFRKEGQNVTLSCEQNLNHDAMYWYRQDPGQGLRLIYYSQIVNDFQKGDIAEGYSVSREKKESFPLTVTSAQKNPTAFYLCASSIAGGRNEQFFGPGTRLTVL.

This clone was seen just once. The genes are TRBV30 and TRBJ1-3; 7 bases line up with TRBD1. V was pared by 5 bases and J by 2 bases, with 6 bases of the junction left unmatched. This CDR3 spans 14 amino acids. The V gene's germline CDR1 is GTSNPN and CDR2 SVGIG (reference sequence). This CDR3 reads CAWRDRSAGNTIYF. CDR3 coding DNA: TGTGCCTGGCGGGACAGATCAGCTGGAAACACCATATATTTT.

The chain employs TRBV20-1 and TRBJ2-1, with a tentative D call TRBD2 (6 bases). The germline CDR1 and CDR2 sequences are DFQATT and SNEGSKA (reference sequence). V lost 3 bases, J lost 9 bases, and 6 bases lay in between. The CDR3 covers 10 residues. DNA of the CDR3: TGCAGTGCTAGCGGGAGTGAGCAGTTCTTC. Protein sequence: CSASGSEQFF.

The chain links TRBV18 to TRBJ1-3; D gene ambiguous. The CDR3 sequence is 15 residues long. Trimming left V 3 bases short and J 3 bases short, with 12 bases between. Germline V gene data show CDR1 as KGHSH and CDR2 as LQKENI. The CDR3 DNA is TGTGCCAGCTCACCCTCCGGTGGTGTTGGAAACACCATATATTTT. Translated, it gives CASSPSGGVGNTIYF.